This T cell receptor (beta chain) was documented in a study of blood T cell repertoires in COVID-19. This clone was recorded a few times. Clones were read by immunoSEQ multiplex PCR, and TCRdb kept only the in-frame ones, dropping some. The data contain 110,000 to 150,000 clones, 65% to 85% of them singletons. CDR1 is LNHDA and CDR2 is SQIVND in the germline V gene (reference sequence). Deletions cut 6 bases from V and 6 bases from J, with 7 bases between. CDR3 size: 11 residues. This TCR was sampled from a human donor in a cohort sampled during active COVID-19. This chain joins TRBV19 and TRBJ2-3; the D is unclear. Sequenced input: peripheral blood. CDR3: CASSLSDTQYF. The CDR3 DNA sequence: TGTGCCAGTAGCCTGTCGGATACGCAGTATTTT. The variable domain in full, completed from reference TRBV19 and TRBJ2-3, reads DGGITQSPKYLFRKEGQNVTLSCEQNLNHDAMYWYRQDPGQGLRLIYYSQIVNDFQKGDIAEGYSVSREKKESFPLTVTSAQKNPTAFYLCASSLSDTQYFGPGTRLTVL.